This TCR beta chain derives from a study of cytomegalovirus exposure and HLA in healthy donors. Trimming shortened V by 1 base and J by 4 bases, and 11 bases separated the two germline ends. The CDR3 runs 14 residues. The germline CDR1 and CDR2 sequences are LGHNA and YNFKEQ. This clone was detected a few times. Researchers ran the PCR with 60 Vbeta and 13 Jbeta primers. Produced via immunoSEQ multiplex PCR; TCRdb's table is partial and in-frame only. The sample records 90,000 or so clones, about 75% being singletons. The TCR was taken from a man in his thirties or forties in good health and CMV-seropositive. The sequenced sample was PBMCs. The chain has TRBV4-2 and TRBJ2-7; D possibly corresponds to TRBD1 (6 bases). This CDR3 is CASSQVDRPYEQYF. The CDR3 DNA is TGTGCCAGCAGCCAAGTGGACAGACCTTACGAGCAGTACTTC.